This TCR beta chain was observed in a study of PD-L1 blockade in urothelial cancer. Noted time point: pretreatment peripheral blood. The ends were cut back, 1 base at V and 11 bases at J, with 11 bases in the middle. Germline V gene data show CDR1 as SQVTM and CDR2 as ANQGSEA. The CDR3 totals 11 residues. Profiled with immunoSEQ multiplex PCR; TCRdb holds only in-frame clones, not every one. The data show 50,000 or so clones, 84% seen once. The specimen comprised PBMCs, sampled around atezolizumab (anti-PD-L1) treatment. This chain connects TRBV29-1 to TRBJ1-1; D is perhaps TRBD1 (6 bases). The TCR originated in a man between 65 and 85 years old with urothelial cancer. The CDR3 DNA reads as TGCAGCGTTGAAGTTTCCCAGGGGGCTTTCTTT. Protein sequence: CSVEVSQGAFF.